This TCR beta chain was captured in a study of T cell responses to AZD1222 COVID-19 vaccine. Repertoires were generated with immunoSEQ multiplex PCR, while TCRdb's copy carries only in-frame clones and drops some. Here the sample spans about 130,000 clones, 90% being singletons. Per the germline V gene, CDR1 is LNHDA and CDR2 is SQIVND (reference sequence). There are 14 residues in the CDR3. V lost 8 bases and J 3 bases, leaving 14 bases between the germline ends. As concerns this clone: Its antigen is not known.

Overall study findings and caveats: Repertoire collection took place solely once the T cell response had peaked. Donor demographics were predominantly white British with a female majority; clonal diversity may be underestimated.

Sequenced here: peripheral blood, sampled on day 0 of AZD1222 vaccination. This TCR was sampled from an adult in good health. V gene TRBV19 combines with J gene TRBJ1-3, with D possibly TRBD1 on 6 matching bases. The CDR3 DNA reads as TGTGCCAGTCTAGACAGGCTATATGGAAACACCATATATTTT. Amino acids: CASLDRLYGNTIYF.